This T cell receptor beta chain is drawn from a study of shared clonotypes between healthy human individuals. Sequencing was performed with immunoSEQ multiplex PCR; in TCRdb, only in-frame clones are kept and a portion is missing. The sample has more than 2 million clones; about 95% are singletons. Comments on this clone: No antigen is known for it.

Points from the study as a whole: A handful of donors showed sharing of about 4.8% of naive CD4 clonotypes. In contrast to clonotypes shared by all four donors, non-shared clonotypes had lower generation probabilities.

Naive CD45RA+ and memory CD45RA-negative subsets were split from CD4+ cells. The receptor was isolated from a man aged 18 to 29 in good health. Input material: naive CD4+ T cells sorted from blood. The sample's subset: CD45RA+ positively selected.

Written as DNA, the CDR3 is TGTGCCAGCGGGGTGGAGGAGGGTCAGCCCCAGCATTTT. It specifies CASGVEEGQPQHF. J is TRBJ1-5 and V is TRBV6-4, with no clear D. Between the trimmed V and J ends, which lost 8 bases and 6 bases, there was a span of 14 bases. CDR1 is MRHNA, CDR2 SNTAGT, per germline. This CDR3 region has 13 residues.